This entry concerns a single TCR beta chain. The entry originates in a study of technical replicates of blood from a few donors. Produced via immunoSEQ multiplex PCR; TCRdb's table is partial and in-frame only. The sample includes just over 75,000 clones, 90% to 95% of them seen just once. Germline V lookup: CDR1 LNHDA, CDR2 SQIVND (reference sequence). CDR3 length: 16 amino acids. The germline V and J ends were trimmed by 3 bases and 6 bases, with 18 bases remaining between them. The TCR originated in a human donor in good health. Sequencing was carried out using T cells isolated from PBMCs. The genes are TRBV19 and TRBJ1-3; no clear D. Written as DNA, the CDR3 is TGTGCCAGTAGTATTGGAGGGTCTGCTTCGGAAAACACCATATATTTT. It specifies CASSIGGSASENTIYF. Combining the CDR3 with reference TRBV19 and TRBJ1-3 gives the whole variable domain DGGITQSPKYLFRKEGQNVTLSCEQNLNHDAMYWYRQDPGQGLRLIYYSQIVNDFQKGDIAEGYSVSREKKESFPLTVTSAQKNPTAFYLCASSIGGSASENTIYFGEGSWLTVV.